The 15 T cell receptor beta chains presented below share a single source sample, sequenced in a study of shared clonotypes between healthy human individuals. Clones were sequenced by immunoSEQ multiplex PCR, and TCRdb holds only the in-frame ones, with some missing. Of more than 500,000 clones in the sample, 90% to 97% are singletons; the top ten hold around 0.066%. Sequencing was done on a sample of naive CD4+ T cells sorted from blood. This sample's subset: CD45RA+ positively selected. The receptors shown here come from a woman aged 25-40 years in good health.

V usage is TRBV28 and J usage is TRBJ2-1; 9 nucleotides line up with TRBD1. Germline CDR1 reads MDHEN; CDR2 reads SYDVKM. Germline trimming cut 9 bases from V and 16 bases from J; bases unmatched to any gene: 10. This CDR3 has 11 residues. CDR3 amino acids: CASGLDRGCFF. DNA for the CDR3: TGTGCCAGTGGGTTGGACAGGGGTTGTTTCTTC.

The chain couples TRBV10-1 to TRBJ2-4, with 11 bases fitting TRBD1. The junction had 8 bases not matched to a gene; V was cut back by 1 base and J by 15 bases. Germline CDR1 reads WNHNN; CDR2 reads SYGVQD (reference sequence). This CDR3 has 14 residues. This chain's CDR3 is CASSEWTGGARLYF. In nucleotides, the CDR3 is TGCGCCAGCAGTGAGTGGACAGGGGGCGCGAGGCTGTACTTC.

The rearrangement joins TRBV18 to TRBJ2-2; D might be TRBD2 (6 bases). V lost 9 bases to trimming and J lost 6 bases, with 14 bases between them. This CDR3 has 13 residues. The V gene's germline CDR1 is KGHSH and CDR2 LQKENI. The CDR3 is CASLREVPGELFF. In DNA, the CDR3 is TGTGCCAGTCTAAGGGAGGTTCCCGGGGAGCTGTTTTTT.

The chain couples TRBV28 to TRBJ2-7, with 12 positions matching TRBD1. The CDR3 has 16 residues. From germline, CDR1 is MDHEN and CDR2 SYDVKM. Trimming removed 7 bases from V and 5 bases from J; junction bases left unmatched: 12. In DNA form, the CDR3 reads TGTGCCAGCACGTACCGACCGGGACAGGGGGCCGACGAGCAGTACTTC. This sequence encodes CASTYRPGQGADEQYF.

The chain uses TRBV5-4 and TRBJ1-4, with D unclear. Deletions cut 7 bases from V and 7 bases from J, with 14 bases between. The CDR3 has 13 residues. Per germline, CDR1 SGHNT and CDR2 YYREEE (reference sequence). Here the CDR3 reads CASSLAPVEKLFF. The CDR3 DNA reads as TGTGCCAGCTCATTAGCCCCGGTTGAAAAACTGTTTTTT.

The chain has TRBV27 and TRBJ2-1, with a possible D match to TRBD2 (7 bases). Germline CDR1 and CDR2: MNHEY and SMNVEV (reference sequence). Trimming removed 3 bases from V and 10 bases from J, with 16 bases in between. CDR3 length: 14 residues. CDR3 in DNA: TGTGCCAGCAGTTTGGGGGGGGCTGGAAACGAGCAGTTCTTC. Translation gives CASSLGGAGNEQFF.

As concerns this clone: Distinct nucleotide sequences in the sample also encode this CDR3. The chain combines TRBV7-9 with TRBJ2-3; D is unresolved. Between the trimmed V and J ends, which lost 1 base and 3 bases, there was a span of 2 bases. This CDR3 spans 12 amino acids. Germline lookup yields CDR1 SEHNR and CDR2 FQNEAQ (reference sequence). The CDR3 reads CASSLETDTQYF. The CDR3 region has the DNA TGTGCCAGCAGCTTAGAGACAGATACGCAGTATTTT.

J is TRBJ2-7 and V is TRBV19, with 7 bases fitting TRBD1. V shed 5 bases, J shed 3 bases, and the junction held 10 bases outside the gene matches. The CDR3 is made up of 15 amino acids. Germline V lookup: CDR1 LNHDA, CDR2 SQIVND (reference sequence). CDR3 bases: TGTGCCAGTAGTGAAGTGGGACAGAAAGACTACGAGCAGTACTTC. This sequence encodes CASSEVGQKDYEQYF.

The chain's CDR3 is CASSSSGDPGANVLTF. The DNA of the CDR3 is TGTGCCAGTAGTTCCTCAGGGGACCCTGGGGCCAACGTCCTGACTTTC. The chain recombines TRBV19 with TRBJ2-6; tentatively, D is TRBD1 (6 bases). Germline lookup yields CDR1 LNHDA and CDR2 SQIVND (reference sequence). CDR3 length equals 16 residues. V gave up 5 bases and J gave up 2 bases, with 13 bases separating them. Full variable domain (missing parts from reference TRBV19 and TRBJ2-6): DGGITQSPKYLFRKEGQNVTLSCEQNLNHDAMYWYRQDPGQGLRLIYYSQIVNDFQKGDIAEGYSVSREKKESFPLTVTSAQKNPTAFYLCASSSSGDPGANVLTFGAGSRLTVL.

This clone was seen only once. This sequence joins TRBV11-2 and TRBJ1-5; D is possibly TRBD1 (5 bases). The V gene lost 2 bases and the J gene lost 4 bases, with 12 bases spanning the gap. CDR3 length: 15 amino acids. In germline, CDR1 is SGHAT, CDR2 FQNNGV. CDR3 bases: TGTGCCAGCAGCTTACTCGGGACCGAGAATCAGCCCCAGCATTTT. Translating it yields CASSLLGTENQPQHF.

The CDR3, as DNA: TGTGCCAGCAGCTTATGGAGGGCACTGCGTGGAAACACCATATATTTT. Translating gives CASSLWRALRGNTIYF. The chain employs TRBV7-9 and TRBJ1-3, with unresolved D. Germline CDR1 SEHNR, CDR2 FQNEAQ (reference sequence). The CDR3 loop spans 16 amino acids. Trimming left V 2 bases short and J 3 bases short, with 14 bases between.

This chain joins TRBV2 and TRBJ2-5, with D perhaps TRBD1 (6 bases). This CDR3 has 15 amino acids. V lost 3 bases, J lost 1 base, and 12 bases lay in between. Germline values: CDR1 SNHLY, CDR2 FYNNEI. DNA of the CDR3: TGTGCCAGCAGTGACCAGGGACACCTCCAAGAGACCCAGTACTTC. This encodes CASSDQGHLQETQYF.

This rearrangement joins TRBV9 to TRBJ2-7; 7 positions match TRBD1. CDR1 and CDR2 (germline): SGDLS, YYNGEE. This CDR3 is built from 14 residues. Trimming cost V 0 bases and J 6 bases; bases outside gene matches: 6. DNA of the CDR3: TGTGCCAGCAGCGTAGGGGACAGACACCGCGAGCAGTACTTC. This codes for CASSVGDRHREQYF.

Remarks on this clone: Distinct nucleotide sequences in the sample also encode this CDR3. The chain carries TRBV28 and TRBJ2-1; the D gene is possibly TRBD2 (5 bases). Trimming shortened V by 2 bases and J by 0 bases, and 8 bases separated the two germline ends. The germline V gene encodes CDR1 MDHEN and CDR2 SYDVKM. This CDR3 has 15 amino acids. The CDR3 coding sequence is TGTGCCAGCAGTTTAAGCGGAAGCTCCTACAATGAGCAGTTCTTC. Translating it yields CASSLSGSSYNEQFF. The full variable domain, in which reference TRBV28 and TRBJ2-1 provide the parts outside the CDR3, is DVKVTQSSRYLVKRTGEKVFLECVQDMDHENMFWYRQDPGLGLRLIYFSYDVKMKEKGDIPEGYSVSREKKERFSLILESASTNQTSMYLCASSLSGSSYNEQFFGPGTRLTVL.

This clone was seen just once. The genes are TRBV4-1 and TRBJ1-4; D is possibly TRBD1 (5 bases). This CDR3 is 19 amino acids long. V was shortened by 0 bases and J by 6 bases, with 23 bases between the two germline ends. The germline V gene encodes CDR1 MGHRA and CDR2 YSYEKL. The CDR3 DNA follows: TGCGCCAGCAGCCAAGACGTGGGGCCCGTGTTCCTACTTTATGAAAAACTGTTTTTT. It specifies CASSQDVGPVFLLYEKLFF.